These 16 T cell receptor beta chains originate from one sample sequenced in a study of regulatory T cells in long-lasting Graves disease. The TCR beta library used iRepertoire HTBI primers with Arm-PCR amplification of CDR3. From the multiplex PCR reads, TCRdb called clonotypes with MiXCR, one entry per CDR3 protein. The table records roughly 300,000 distinct CDR3 sequences, around 23% of them present only once. The time point: persistent/refractory GD, antithyroid drugs over 5 years with positive TRAb. Extracted PBMC RNA gave rise to the TCR library. This sample comprised peripheral blood mononuclear cells (PBMCs), obtained when the disease was refractory, from a patient treated with antithyroid drugs. Receptors were obtained from a female donor with Graves disease.

The rearrangement links TRBV28 to TRBJ1-1; D is perhaps TRBD1 (6 bases). The germline gives CDR1 MDHEN, CDR2 SYDVKM. CDR3 length: 15 amino acids. V shed 3 bases and J shed 4 bases, with 15 bases lying between them. The chain's CDR3 is CASSFSGEVSTEAFF. CDR3 coding DNA: TGTGCCAGCAGTTTTTCAGGGGAGGTCTCCACTGAAGCTTTCTTT. Full variable domain (rest looked up from reference TRBV28 and TRBJ1-1): DVKVTQSSRYLVKRTGEKVFLECVQDMDHENMFWYRQDPGLGLRLIYFSYDVKMKEKGDIPEGYSVSREKKERFSLILESASTNQTSMYLCASSFSGEVSTEAFFGQGTRLTVV.

In its sample, this clonotype was seen many times. V gene TRBV6-5 combines with J gene TRBJ2-2; D is possibly TRBD1 (6 bases). Trimming took 2 bases from V and 4 from J, leaving 14 bases between them. The CDR3 runs to 16 residues. The germline V gene has CDR1 MNHEY and CDR2 SVGAGI. DNA for the CDR3: TGTGCCAGCAGTTACCCCACGACAGGAGGCACCGGGGAGCTGTTTTTT. It yields the protein CASSYPTTGGTGELFF.

The J gene is TRBJ2-7, the V gene TRBV7-2; TRBD2 might be the D (6 bases). CDR1 is SGHTA, CDR2 FQGNSA, per germline. CDR3 length: 13 residues. The V and J ends lost 5 bases and 1 base respectively, with 9 bases between them. CDR3 DNA sequence: TGTGCCAGCAGCGGTGGGAGGTCCTACGAGCAGTACTTC. It encodes CASSGGRSYEQYF.

This clonotype was recorded at least ten times. V usage is TRBV2 and J usage is TRBJ2-2, with D tentatively TRBD2 (6 bases). The CDR3 spans 17 residues. V lost 5 bases, J lost 8 bases, and 24 bases lay in between. Germline V gene lookup returns CDR1 SNHLY and CDR2 FYNNEI. This CDR3 reads CASSLGPEGLLRGELFF. As DNA, the CDR3 is TGTGCCAGCAGTTTAGGTCCGGAGGGCCTATTGCGAGGGGAGCTGTTTTTT.

This chain joins TRBV27 and TRBJ1-1; D uncertain. V gave up 6 bases and J gave up 4 bases, with 6 bases separating them. The CDR3 consists of 11 residues. Germline loops: CDR1 MNHEY, CDR2 SMNVEV (reference sequence). CDR3 sequence reads: CASRESTEAFF. The CDR3 nucleotides are TGTGCCAGCAGGGAGAGCACTGAAGCTTTCTTT.

This clonotype came up many times. In DNA, the CDR3 is TGTGCCAGCAGCCAGGGTCTGGGTTATGGCTACACCTTC. It is translated as CASSQGLGYGYTF. The chain combines TRBV3-1 with TRBJ1-2; D unresolved. V shed 3 bases and J shed 5 bases, with 10 bases lying between them. Germline assignment: CDR1 LGHDT and CDR2 YNNKEL (reference sequence). The CDR3 is 13 amino acids.

About this clonotype itself: A read error may explain this, as a much larger clone is one base away. The chain combines TRBV11-2 with TRBJ2-5, with 9 bases identical to TRBD2. The CDR3 has 13 amino acids. Germline trimming cut 7 bases from V and 7 bases from J; bases unmatched to any gene: 7. Germline-derived CDR1 and CDR2 are SGHAT and FQNNGV. CDR3 DNA sequence: TGTGCCAGCACCGTAGCGGGAGACGGGACCCAGTACTTC. Amino acids: CASTVAGDGTQYF.

This clonotype has a count of ten or more. This sequence joins TRBV7-9 and TRBJ2-7; D is unresolved. The CDR3 loop spans 12 amino acids. Germline V gene sequence: CDR1 SEHNR, CDR2 FQNEAQ (reference sequence). V was cut by 1 base and J by 3 bases, with 4 bases left in between. In DNA, the CDR3 is TGTGCCAGCAGCTTAGACCACTACGAGCAGTACTTC. Its translation is CASSLDHYEQYF.

This clonotype was detected many times. V gene TRBV3-1 combines with J gene TRBJ2-2; D is possibly TRBD2 (6 bases). The CDR3 is 13 amino acids. The V gene's germline CDR1 is LGHDT and CDR2 YNNKEL (reference sequence). The V gene lost 1 base and the J gene lost 8 bases, with 8 bases spanning the gap. CDR3: CASSQVAGGELFF. The CDR3 coding sequence is TGTGCCAGCAGCCAAGTTGCGGGAGGGGAGCTGTTTTTT. The whole variable domain, filled in from reference TRBV3-1 and TRBJ2-2, reads DTAVSQTPKYLVTQMGNDKSIKCEQNLGHDTMYWYKQDSKKFLKIMFSYNNKELIINETVPNRFSPKSPDKAHLNLHINSLELGDSAVYFCASSQVAGGELFFGEGSRLTVL.

This sequence joins TRBV19 and TRBJ1-5; TRBD1 is a possible D gene (5 bases). V was clipped by 3 bases and J by 7 bases, with 16 bases between them. The germline gives CDR1 LNHDA, CDR2 SQIVND (reference sequence). This CDR3 is built from 15 residues. CDR3 DNA sequence: TGTGCCAGTAGTATTAATCAGGGCGGGCGACAGCCCCAGCATTTT. Its translation: CASSINQGGRQPQHF.

This clonotype has a handful of counts. The chain is built from TRBV2 and TRBJ2-1; 10 bases are shared with TRBD2. The V gene's germline CDR1 is SNHLY and CDR2 FYNNEI. The CDR3 runs to 15 residues. J lost 7 bases, V lost 6 bases, and 9 bases had no gene match. The CDR3 protein is CASRGVAGGSNEQFF. The CDR3 DNA reads as TGTGCCAGCAGAGGGGTAGCGGGAGGTAGTAATGAGCAGTTCTTC.

The chain employs TRBV7-3 and TRBJ1-1; TRBD1 might be the D (5 bases). Germline V gene data show CDR1 as SGHTA and CDR2 as FQGTGA. The CDR3 spans 15 residues. V dropped 2 bases and J dropped 0 bases, with 10 bases sitting between them. The CDR3 sequence: CASSLFGGLNTEAFF. The CDR3 nucleotides read TGTGCCAGCAGCTTATTTGGGGGTCTGAACACTGAAGCTTTCTTT.

The chain carries TRBV28 and TRBJ2-2, with D perhaps TRBD2 (5 bases). The CDR3 runs 16 residues. Deletions cut 3 bases from V and 0 bases from J, with 11 bases between. Germline V gene sequence: CDR1 MDHEN, CDR2 SYDVKM. The CDR3, as DNA: TGTGCCAGCAGTTTTTCGCGGGCCACGAACACCGGGGAGCTGTTTTTT. Translation gives CASSFSRATNTGELFF.

The sample holds many counts of this clonotype. This rearrangement joins TRBV3-1 to TRBJ1-4, with no clear D. The CDR3 length is 16 residues. CDR1 and CDR2 from the germline V gene are LGHDT and YNNKEL (reference sequence). Trimming pared 0 bases from V and 5 bases from J, leaving 13 bases between. The CDR3 DNA is TGTGCCAGCAGCCAAGATCGAGTCCGAAGAAATGAAAAACTGTTTTTT. Protein: CASSQDRVRRNEKLFF. The variable domain in full, completed from reference TRBV3-1 and TRBJ1-4, reads DTAVSQTPKYLVTQMGNDKSIKCEQNLGHDTMYWYKQDSKKFLKIMFSYNNKELIINETVPNRFSPKSPDKAHLNLHINSLELGDSAVYFCASSQDRVRRNEKLFFGSGTQLSVL.

This clonotype was found many times. This chain links TRBV27 with TRBJ2-5; TRBD2 matches at 8 bases. The trim removed 5 bases at V and 6 bases at J, leaving 14 bases unmatched. Germline V gives CDR1 MNHEY, CDR2 SMNVEV (reference sequence). CDR3 length equals 16 residues. CDR3 bases: TGTGCCAGCAGTCCCTCCCGGGGCGGGAGGAGAAAGACCCAGTACTTC. This gives the protein CASSPSRGGRRKTQYF.

A few counts support this clonotype. The chain links TRBV20-1 to TRBJ2-7; D gene unclear. CDR1 is DFQATT, CDR2 SNEGSKA, per germline (reference sequence). The CDR3 extends over 12 amino acids. The ends were cut back, 5 bases at V and 1 base at J, with 9 bases in the middle. The CDR3 spells CSALDGSYEQYF. DNA for the CDR3: TGCAGTGCTCTGGACGGATCCTACGAGCAGTACTTC.